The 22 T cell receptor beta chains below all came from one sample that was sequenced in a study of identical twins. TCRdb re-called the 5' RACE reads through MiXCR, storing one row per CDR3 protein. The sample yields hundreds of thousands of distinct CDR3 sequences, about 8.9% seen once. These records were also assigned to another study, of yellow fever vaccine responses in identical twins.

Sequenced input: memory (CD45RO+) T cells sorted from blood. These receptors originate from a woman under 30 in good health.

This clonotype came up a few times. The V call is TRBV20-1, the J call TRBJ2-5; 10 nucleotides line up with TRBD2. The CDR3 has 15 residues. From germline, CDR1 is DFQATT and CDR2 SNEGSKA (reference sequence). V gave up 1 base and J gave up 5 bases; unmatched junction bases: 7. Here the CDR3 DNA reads TGCAGTGCTAGAGTTAGGGGACTAGCGTTGGAGACCCAGTACTTC. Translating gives CSARVRGLALETQYF.

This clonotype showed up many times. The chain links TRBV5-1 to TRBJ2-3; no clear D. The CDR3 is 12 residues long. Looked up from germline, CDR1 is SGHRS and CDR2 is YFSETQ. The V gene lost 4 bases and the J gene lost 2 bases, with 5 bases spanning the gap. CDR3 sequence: CASSAHTDTQYF. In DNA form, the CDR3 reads TGCGCCAGCAGCGCCCACACAGATACGCAGTATTTT.

Here the CDR3 DNA reads TGCAGCGTTGAAGGGCGAGGTTCTCCCGGCTCTGGAAACACCATATATTTT. Protein sequence: CSVEGRGSPGSGNTIYF. This rearrangement joins TRBV29-1 to TRBJ1-3; D remains ambiguous. This CDR3 contains 17 residues. Germline V gene data show CDR1 as SQVTM and CDR2 as ANQGSEA. V shed 1 base and J shed 0 bases, with 16 bases lying between them.

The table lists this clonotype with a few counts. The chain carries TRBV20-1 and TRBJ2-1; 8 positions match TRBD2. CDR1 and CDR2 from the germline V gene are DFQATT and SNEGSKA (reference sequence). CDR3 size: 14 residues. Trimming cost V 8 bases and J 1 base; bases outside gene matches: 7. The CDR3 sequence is CSLLKRESYNEQFF. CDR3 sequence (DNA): TGCAGTCTCCTCAAGCGGGAGTCCTACAATGAGCAGTTCTTC.

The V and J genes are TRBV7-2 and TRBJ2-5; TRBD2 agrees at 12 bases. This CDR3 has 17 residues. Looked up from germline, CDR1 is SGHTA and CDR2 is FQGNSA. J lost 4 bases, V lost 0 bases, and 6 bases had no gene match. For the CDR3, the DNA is TGTGCCAGCAGCTTAGCCCTAACTAGCGGGGGGTTAGAGACCCAGTACTTC. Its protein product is CASSLALTSGGLETQYF.

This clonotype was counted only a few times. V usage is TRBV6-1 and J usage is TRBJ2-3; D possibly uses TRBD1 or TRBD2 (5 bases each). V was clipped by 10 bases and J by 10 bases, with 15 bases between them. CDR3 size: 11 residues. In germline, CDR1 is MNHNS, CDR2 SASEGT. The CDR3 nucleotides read TGTGCCATCGGGACCTCAGTTGCGCAGTATTTT. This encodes CAIGTSVAQYF.

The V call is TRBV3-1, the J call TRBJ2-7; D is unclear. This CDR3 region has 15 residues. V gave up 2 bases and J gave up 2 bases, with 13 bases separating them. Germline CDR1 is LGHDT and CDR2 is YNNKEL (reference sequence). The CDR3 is CASSQQATSAYEQYF. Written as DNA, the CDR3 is TGTGCCAGCAGCCAACAGGCGACAAGTGCCTACGAGCAGTACTTC.

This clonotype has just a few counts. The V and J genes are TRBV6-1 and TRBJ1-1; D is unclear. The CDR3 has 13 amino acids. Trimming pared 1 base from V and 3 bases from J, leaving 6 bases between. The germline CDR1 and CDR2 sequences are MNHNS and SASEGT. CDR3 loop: CASSEEAYTEAFF. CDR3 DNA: TGTGCCAGCAGTGAAGAGGCTTACACTGAAGCTTTCTTT.

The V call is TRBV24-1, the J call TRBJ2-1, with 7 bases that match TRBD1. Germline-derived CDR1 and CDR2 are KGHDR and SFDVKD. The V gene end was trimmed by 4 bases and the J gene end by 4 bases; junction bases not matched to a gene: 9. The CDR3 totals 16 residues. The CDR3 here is CATSDPGGNSYNEQFF. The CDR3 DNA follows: TGTGCCACCAGTGACCCAGGGGGTAATTCGTACAATGAGCAGTTCTTC.

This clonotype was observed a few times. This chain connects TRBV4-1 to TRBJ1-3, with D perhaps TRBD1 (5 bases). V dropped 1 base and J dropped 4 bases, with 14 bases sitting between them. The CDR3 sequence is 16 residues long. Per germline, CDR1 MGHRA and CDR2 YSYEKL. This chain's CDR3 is CASSQGIGTPGNTIYF. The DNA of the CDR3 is TGCGCCAGCAGCCAAGGAATTGGGACTCCAGGAAACACCATATATTTT.

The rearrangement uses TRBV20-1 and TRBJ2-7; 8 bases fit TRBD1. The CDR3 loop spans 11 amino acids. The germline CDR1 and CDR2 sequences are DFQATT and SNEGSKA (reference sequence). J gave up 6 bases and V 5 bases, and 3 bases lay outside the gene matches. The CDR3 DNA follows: TGCAGTGCTCGGACAGGGCCCGAGCAGTACGTC. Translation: CSARTGPEQYV.

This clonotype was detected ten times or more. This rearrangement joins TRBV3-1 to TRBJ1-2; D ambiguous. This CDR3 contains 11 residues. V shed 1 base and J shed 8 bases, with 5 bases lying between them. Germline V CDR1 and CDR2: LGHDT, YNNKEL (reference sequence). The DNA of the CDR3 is TGTGCCAGCAGCCAAGGGAGCGGCTACACCTTC. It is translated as CASSQGSGYTF.

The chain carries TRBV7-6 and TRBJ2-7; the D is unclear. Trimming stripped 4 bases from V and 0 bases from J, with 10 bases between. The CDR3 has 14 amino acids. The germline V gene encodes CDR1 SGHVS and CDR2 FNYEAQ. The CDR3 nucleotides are TGTGCCAGCAGCTCCCGTAGGAGCTCCTACGAGCAGTACTTC. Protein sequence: CASSSRRSSYEQYF.

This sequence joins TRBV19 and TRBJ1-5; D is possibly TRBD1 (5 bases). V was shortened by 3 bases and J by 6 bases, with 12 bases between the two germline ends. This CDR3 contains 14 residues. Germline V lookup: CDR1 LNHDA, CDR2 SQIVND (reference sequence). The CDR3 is CASSILEGSQPQHF. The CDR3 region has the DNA TGTGCCAGTAGTATTCTTGAGGGGAGTCAGCCCCAGCATTTT.

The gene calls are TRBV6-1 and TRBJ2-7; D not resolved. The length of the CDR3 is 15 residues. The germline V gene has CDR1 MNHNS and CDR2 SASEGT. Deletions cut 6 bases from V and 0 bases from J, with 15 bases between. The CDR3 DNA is TGTGCCAGCAGCCCTGGACCCGGTATCTCCTACGAGCAGTACTTC. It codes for CASSPGPGISYEQYF.

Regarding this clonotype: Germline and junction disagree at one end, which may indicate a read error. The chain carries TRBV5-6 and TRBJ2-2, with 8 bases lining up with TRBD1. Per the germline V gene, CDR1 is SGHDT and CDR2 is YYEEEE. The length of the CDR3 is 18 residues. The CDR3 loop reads CAISLVRARDRSTGELFF. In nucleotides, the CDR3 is TGTGCCATCAGCTTGGTGCGCGCCCGGGACAGGAGCACCGGGGAGCTGTTTTTT.

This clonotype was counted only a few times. CDR3 in amino acids: CASTRDTSQPQHF. The CDR3 nucleotides are TGTGCCAGCACCCGGGACACTAGTCAGCCCCAGCATTTT. This chain joins TRBV28 and TRBJ1-5, with D perhaps matching TRBD1 (6 bases). CDR1 is MDHEN, CDR2 SYDVKM, per germline. There are 13 residues in the CDR3. V was shortened by 7 bases and J by 6 bases, with 13 bases between the two germline ends.

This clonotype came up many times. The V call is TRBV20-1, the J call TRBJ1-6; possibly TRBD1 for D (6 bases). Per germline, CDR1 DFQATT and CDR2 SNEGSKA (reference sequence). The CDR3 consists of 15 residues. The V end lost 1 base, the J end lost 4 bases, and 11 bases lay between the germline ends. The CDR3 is CSARAPGQYNSPLHF. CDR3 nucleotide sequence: TGCAGTGCTAGAGCCCCGGGACAATATAATTCACCCCTCCACTTT.

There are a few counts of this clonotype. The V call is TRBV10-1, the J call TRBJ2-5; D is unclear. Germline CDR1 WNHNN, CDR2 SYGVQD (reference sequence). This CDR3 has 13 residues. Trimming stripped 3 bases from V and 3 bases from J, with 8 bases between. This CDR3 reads CASSENYKETQYF. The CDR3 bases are TGCGCCAGCAGTGAAAACTACAAAGAGACCCAGTACTTC.

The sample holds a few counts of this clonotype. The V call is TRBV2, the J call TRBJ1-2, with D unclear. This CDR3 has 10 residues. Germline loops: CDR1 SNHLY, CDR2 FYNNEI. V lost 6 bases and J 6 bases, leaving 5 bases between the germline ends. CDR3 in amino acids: CASRTDGYTF. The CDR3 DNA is TGTGCCAGCAGGACCGATGGCTACACCTTC. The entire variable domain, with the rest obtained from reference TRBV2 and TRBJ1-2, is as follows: EPEVTQTPSHQVTQMGQEVILRCVPISNHLYFYWYRQILGQKVEFLVSFYNNEISEKSEIFDDQFSVERPDGSNFTLKIRSTKLEDSAMYFCASRTDGYTFGSGTRLTVV.

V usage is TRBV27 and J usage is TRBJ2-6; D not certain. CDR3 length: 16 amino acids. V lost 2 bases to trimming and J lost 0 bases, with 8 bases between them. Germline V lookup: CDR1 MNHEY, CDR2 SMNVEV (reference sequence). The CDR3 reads CASSLVASSGANVLTF. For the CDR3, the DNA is TGTGCCAGCAGTTTAGTCGCTAGCTCTGGGGCCAACGTCCTGACTTTC.

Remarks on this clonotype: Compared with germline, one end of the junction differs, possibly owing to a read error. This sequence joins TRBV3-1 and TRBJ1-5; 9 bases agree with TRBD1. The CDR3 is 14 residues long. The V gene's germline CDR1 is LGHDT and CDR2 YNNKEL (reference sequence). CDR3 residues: CASSRTGENQPQHF. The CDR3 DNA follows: TGTGCCAGCAGCCGGACAGGGGAGAATCAGCCCCAACATTTT.